Listed here are 28 T cell receptor beta chains from one sample, sequenced in a study of OX40 agonist ivuxolimab in advanced cancers. The repertoire was sequenced with immunoSEQ multiplex PCR; TCRdb's copy has only in-frame clones and lacks some. The table includes 46,000 or so clones, around 84% detected once. Specimen: CD4+ or CD8+ T cells sorted from blood, collected in a trial of the OX40 agonist ivuxolimab. Receptor source: an adult with an advanced solid tumor such as melanoma, head and neck, liver or kidney cancer.

The genes are TRBV9 and TRBJ2-3, with D possibly matching TRBD2 (5 bases). Trimming stripped 4 bases from V and 0 bases from J, with 15 bases between. The CDR3 has 16 residues. Germline V gene data show CDR1 as SGDLS and CDR2 as YYNGEE. The CDR3 loop is CASSPEGGSSTDTQYF. The CDR3 DNA follows: TGTGCCAGCAGCCCCGAAGGCGGGTCAAGCACAGATACGCAGTATTTT.

This chain uses TRBV19 with TRBJ2-5, with 8 bases identical to TRBD1. With 1 base clipped from V and 4 bases from J, the junction kept 5 bases outside the gene matches. The CDR3 is 15 residues long. Germline CDR1 is LNHDA and CDR2 is SQIVND (reference sequence). CDR3 in DNA: TGTGCCAGTAGTATAGCAGGGGGCGCGGGAGAGACCCAGTACTTC. Protein product: CASSIAGGAGETQYF.

The chain couples TRBV19 to TRBJ2-1; tentatively, D is TRBD1 or TRBD2 (5 bases each). The V and J ends lost 0 bases and 2 bases respectively, with 11 bases between them. CDR1 and CDR2 from the germline V gene are LNHDA and SQIVND (reference sequence). This CDR3 is built from 16 residues. CDR3 region: CASSIDHRGAYNEQFF. CDR3 nucleotides: TGTGCCAGTAGTATAGATCATAGGGGAGCCTACAATGAGCAGTTCTTC.

The CDR3 nucleotides are TGTGCCTGGAGTACTAGGGACGGTTTTGGCTCACCCCTCCACTTT. This translates into CAWSTRDGFGSPLHF. The rearrangement links TRBV30 to TRBJ1-6; tentative D call: TRBD1 (5 bases). V lost 2 bases, J lost 10 bases, and 18 bases lay in between. The CDR3 is 15 amino acids. Germline CDR1 is GTSNPN and CDR2 is SVGIG (reference sequence).

V is TRBV7-9 and J is TRBJ2-7; 10 bases are shared with TRBD2. The V gene end was trimmed by 3 bases and the J gene end by 1 base; junction bases not matched to a gene: 3. The CDR3 covers 15 residues. The germline V gene encodes CDR1 SEHNR and CDR2 FQNEAQ (reference sequence). CDR3 sequence (DNA): TGTGCCAGCAGCTTCGCTAGCGGGAGATCCTACGAGCAGTACTTC. Translating it yields CASSFASGRSYEQYF.

The chain links TRBV9 to TRBJ2-1, with TRBD2 identical over 12 bases. V lost 4 bases to trimming and J lost 5 bases; unmatched junction nucleotides: 10. The CDR3 covers 17 residues. The germline gives CDR1 SGDLS, CDR2 YYNGEE. CDR3 coding DNA: TGTGCCAGCAGCCCCGAGGGTGGACTAGCGGGACACAATGAGCAGTTCTTC. Translated: CASSPEGGLAGHNEQFF.

J is TRBJ1-5 and V is TRBV2; no clear D gene. Germline values: CDR1 SNHLY, CDR2 FYNNEI. Trimming stripped 6 bases from V and 8 bases from J, with 11 bases between. The CDR3 is 12 amino acids. The DNA of the CDR3 is TGTGCCAGCAGACGGGTTCGGGAGCCCCAGCATTTT. Its translation: CASRRVREPQHF.

The chain employs TRBV9 and TRBJ2-1, with 13 bases that match TRBD2. V was pared by 4 bases and J by 6 bases, with 7 bases of the junction left unmatched. The germline CDR1 and CDR2 sequences are SGDLS and YYNGEE. This CDR3 spans 16 amino acids. CDR3 in amino acids: CASSFRTSGRFNEQFF. The CDR3 DNA is TGTGCCAGCAGCTTCCGGACTAGCGGGAGATTCAATGAGCAGTTCTTC.

V usage is TRBV2 and J usage is TRBJ2-1, with TRBD1 as a possible D gene (6 bases). This CDR3 contains 15 residues. Trimming removed 6 bases from V and 4 bases from J, with 16 bases in between. CDR1 SNHLY and CDR2 FYNNEI come from the germline V gene. The CDR3 bases are TGTGCCAGCAGGTACCGGTGGGGGCCGTACAATGAGCAGTTCTTC. This translates into CASRYRWGPYNEQFF.

As regards this clone: The junction differs from germline at one of its ends, possibly a read error. The chain uses TRBV29-1 and TRBJ2-2, with D unresolved. The CDR3 covers 13 residues. Germline-derived CDR1 and CDR2 are SQVTM and ANQGSEA. The CDR3 nucleotides are TGCAGCGTCGAAGACAAGAACACCGGGGAGCTGTTTTTT. Protein product: CSVEDKNTGELFF.

The chain couples TRBV6-1 to TRBJ2-1, with a weak D call TRBD2 (6 bases). CDR3 length equals 16 residues. V was shortened by 2 bases and J by 5 bases, with 16 bases between the two germline ends. From germline, CDR1 is MNHNS and CDR2 SASEGT. The CDR3 DNA reads TGTGCCAGCAGTGAACTGCCGGGAGAAGGAAACAATGAGCAGTTCTTC. This codes for CASSELPGEGNNEQFF.

This clone was detected only a few times. The genes are TRBV28 and TRBJ2-7; 8 nucleotides agree with TRBD2. CDR1 is MDHEN and CDR2 is SYDVKM in the germline V gene. J was trimmed by 0 bases and V by 3 bases; bases with no gene match: 7. The CDR3 is 16 residues long. CDR3 nucleotides: TGTGCCAGCAGTTTCCCGGGTAGCGGGACCTCCTACGAGCAGTACTTC. Its protein is CASSFPGSGTSYEQYF.

The J gene is TRBJ2-7, the V gene TRBV19; D may be TRBD2 (5 bases). V lost 3 bases and J 2 bases, leaving 11 bases between the germline ends. This CDR3 has 14 amino acids. Germline V CDR1 and CDR2: LNHDA, SQIVND (reference sequence). This chain's CDR3 is CASSISGNPYEQYF. CDR3 DNA: TGTGCCAGTAGTATTTCCGGGAACCCCTACGAGCAGTACTTC.

This chain links TRBV6-5 with TRBJ2-7, with 12 nucleotides matching TRBD2. CDR1 and CDR2 (germline): MNHEY, SVGAGI. There are 16 residues in the CDR3. J lost 0 bases, V lost 0 bases, and 0 bases had no gene match. DNA for the CDR3: TGTGCCAGCAGTTACTCGACTAGCGGGAGCTCCTACGAGCAGTACTTC. Its translation: CASSYSTSGSSYEQYF.

The chain recombines TRBV9 with TRBJ1-2; maybe TRBD1 (5 bases). The CDR3 spans 13 residues. Germline values: CDR1 SGDLS, CDR2 YYNGEE. V was cut by 0 bases and J by 7 bases, with 10 bases left in between. CDR3: CASSVEGWGGYTF. CDR3 DNA: TGTGCCAGCAGCGTAGAGGGGTGGGGTGGCTACACCTTC.

The rearrangement joins TRBV5-1 to TRBJ2-3, with D uncertain. Germline V CDR1 and CDR2: SGHRS, YFSETQ. This CDR3 is built from 11 residues. V dropped 5 bases and J dropped 3 bases, with 4 bases sitting between them. The CDR3 DNA reads TGCGCCAGCAGGATAACAGATACGCAGTATTTT. Protein: CASRITDTQYF.

J is TRBJ2-1 and V is TRBV7-6; D gene ambiguous. The CDR3 is 14 residues long. Per the germline V gene, CDR1 is SGHVS and CDR2 is FNYEAQ. V lost 8 bases to trimming and J lost 3 bases, with 14 bases between them. CDR3 loop: CASQATHGYNEQFF. The CDR3 DNA reads as TGTGCCAGCCAGGCTACTCACGGCTACAATGAGCAGTTCTTC. The full variable domain, in which reference TRBV7-6 and TRBJ2-1 provide the parts outside the CDR3, is GAGVSQSPRYKVTKRGQDVALRCDPISGHVSLYWYRQALGQGPEFLTYFNYEAQQDKSGLPNDRFSAERPEGSISTLTIQRTEQRDSAMYRCASQATHGYNEQFFGPGTRLTVL.

The V and J genes are TRBV19 and TRBJ2-2; no reliable D call. Trimming removed 5 bases at V and 7 bases at J, with 11 bases between. This CDR3 is 13 amino acids long. Germline CDR1 LNHDA, CDR2 SQIVND (reference sequence). The CDR3 DNA reads TGTGCCAGTAGTCATACATTGGTCGGGGAGCTGTTTTTT. Amino acids: CASSHTLVGELFF.

The chain couples TRBV7-3 to TRBJ2-3; a possible D gene is TRBD2 (5 bases). Trimming removed 8 bases from V and 3 bases from J, with 12 bases in between. This CDR3 has 13 amino acids. CDR1 is SGHTA and CDR2 is FQGTGA in the germline V gene. The CDR3 bases are TGTGCCAGCTCCCGGGATGGAACAGATACGCAGTATTTT. It encodes CASSRDGTDTQYF.

This rearrangement joins TRBV7-2 to TRBJ2-7, with D perhaps TRBD1 (5 bases). V lost 3 bases, J lost 3 bases, and 12 bases lay in between. The germline V gene has CDR1 SGHTA and CDR2 FQGNSA. This CDR3 region has 14 residues. CDR3 bases: TGTGCCAGCAGCTTCGGCAGGGTGAACTACGAGCAGTACTTC. Amino acid sequence: CASSFGRVNYEQYF.

V usage is TRBV23-1 and J usage is TRBJ1-2; 10 nucleotides line up with TRBD1. TRBV23-1 is an ORF for which the function is uncertain. This CDR3 is 17 amino acids long. With 4 bases clipped from V and 2 bases from J, the junction kept 10 bases outside the gene matches. The CDR3 sequence: CASSRPPGGQGNYGYTF. In DNA, the CDR3 is TGCGCCAGCAGTCGCCCGCCAGGGGGACAGGGGAACTATGGCTACACCTTC.

The V and J genes are TRBV15 and TRBJ1-5; no clear D gene. The CDR3 has 14 amino acids. V was pared by 7 bases and J by 0 bases, with 10 bases between. Germline V CDR1 and CDR2: LNHNV, YYDKDF (reference sequence). CDR3 DNA sequence: TGTGCCACCACCGCGGAGTATAGCAATCAGCCCCAGCATTTT. It yields the protein CATTAEYSNQPQHF.

In regard to this clone: This sample includes further DNA sequences coding for the same CDR3. The chain employs TRBV27 and TRBJ1-5; 9 bases align to TRBD1. Germline CDR1 reads MNHEY; CDR2 reads SMNVEV (reference sequence). The CDR3 totals 15 residues. J was trimmed by 6 bases and V by 5 bases; bases with no gene match: 8. In nucleotides, the CDR3 is TGTGCCAGCAGTCCCGGGACAGGGAGTTTTCAGCCCCAGCATTTT. It specifies CASSPGTGSFQPQHF.

The chain couples TRBV6-5 to TRBJ2-1, with D hard to call. Germline V CDR1 and CDR2: MNHEY, SVGAGI. The CDR3 spans 13 residues. V was pared by 1 base and J by 8 bases, with 9 bases between. Written as DNA, the CDR3 is TGTGCCAGCAGTTACTTATTTACGGATGAGCAGTTCTTC. Residues: CASSYLFTDEQFF.

The CDR3 bases are TGTGCCAGCAGCGCCGGGACATCCGTCTCCTACGAGCAGTACTTC. Its translation: CASSAGTSVSYEQYF. The chain has TRBV9 and TRBJ2-7; maybe TRBD1 (6 bases). V was cut by 3 bases and J by 0 bases, with 13 bases left in between. Germline V gene lookup returns CDR1 SGDLS and CDR2 YYNGEE. CDR3 length: 15 residues.

This chain connects TRBV27 to TRBJ1-1, with 7 bases matching TRBD1. The length of the CDR3 is 16 residues. The V gene end was trimmed by 1 base and the J gene end by 6 bases; junction bases not matched to a gene: 11. The germline CDR1 and CDR2 sequences are MNHEY and SMNVEV (reference sequence). The CDR3 coding sequence is TGTGCCAGCAGTTTATGGCCAACAGGGGCGCTCGCTGAAGCTTTCTTT. Translation gives CASSLWPTGALAEAFF.

The count of this clone is one. The genes are TRBV7-6 and TRBJ2-7; D remains ambiguous. Germline CDR1 reads SGHVS; CDR2 reads FNYEAQ. The CDR3 contains 11 residues. The ends were cut back, 8 bases at V and 2 bases at J, with 7 bases in the middle. The CDR3 DNA follows: TGTGCCAGCGTAGGGACCTACGAGCAGTACTTC. Its protein product is CASVGTYEQYF.

This clone was seen just once. This chain joins TRBV27 and TRBJ2-5, with unresolved D. Germline loops: CDR1 MNHEY, CDR2 SMNVEV (reference sequence). The CDR3 is 14 residues long. V was cut by 3 bases and J by 7 bases, with 15 bases left in between. Here the CDR3 reads CASSFINRSWTQYF. CDR3 coding DNA: TGTGCCAGCAGTTTCATTAACAGATCGTGGACCCAGTACTTC.